Following are 30 T cell receptor beta chains from one sample sequenced in a study of T cells in localized non-small cell lung cancer. The repertoire was sequenced with immunoSEQ multiplex PCR; TCRdb's copy has only in-frame clones and lacks some. The table has 130,000 or so clones, 70% to 90% seen once. The material was peripheral blood, obtained before any cancer treatment. These receptors were obtained from a female donor older than 55 with stage I lung adenocarcinoma.

The V call is TRBV2, the J call TRBJ2-1; D assignment may be TRBD1 or TRBD2 (6 bases each). CDR1 is SNHLY, CDR2 FYNNEI, per germline. Between the trimmed V and J ends, which lost 3 bases and 5 bases, there was a span of 11 bases. The CDR3 length is 14 residues. The CDR3: CASSDGGVDNEQFF. DNA of the CDR3: TGTGCCAGCAGTGACGGGGGCGTCGACAATGAGCAGTTCTTC. The variable domain in full, completed from reference TRBV2 and TRBJ2-1, reads EPEVTQTPSHQVTQMGQEVILRCVPISNHLYFYWYRQILGQKVEFLVSFYNNEISEKSEIFDDQFSVERPDGSNFTLKIRSTKLEDSAMYFCASSDGGVDNEQFFGPGTRLTVL.

This clone has more than one count but fewer than ten. V is TRBV2 and J is TRBJ2-5; TRBD2 aligns across 9 bases. Trimming removed 10 bases from V and 6 bases from J; junction bases left unmatched: 12. This CDR3 spans 14 amino acids. The germline V gene has CDR1 SNHLY and CDR2 FYNNEI. CDR3 residues: CATMYGLAKKTQYF. As DNA, the CDR3 is TGTGCCACCATGTATGGACTAGCGAAGAAGACCCAGTACTTC.

The chain carries TRBV15 and TRBJ2-7; 12 nucleotides match TRBD2. Trimming cost V 3 bases and J 4 bases; bases outside gene matches: 1. CDR1 and CDR2 from the germline V gene are LNHNV and YYDKDF (reference sequence). The CDR3 length is 14 residues. The CDR3 spells CATSRTSGSYEQYF. DNA for the CDR3: TGTGCCACCAGCAGGACTAGCGGGAGTTACGAGCAGTACTTC.

V usage is TRBV7-3 and J usage is TRBJ2-1, with 9 bases that match TRBD2. V trimming: 5 bases; J trimming: 2 bases; junction bases outside the gene matches: 4. CDR1 SGHTA and CDR2 FQGTGA come from the germline V gene. The CDR3 totals 15 residues. The CDR3 sequence is CASSLAGTPYNEQFF. CDR3 coding DNA: TGTGCCAGCAGCCTAGCGGGGACGCCCTACAATGAGCAGTTCTTC.

The chain employs TRBV28 and TRBJ2-7; TRBD2 might be the D (6 bases). CDR1 and CDR2 from the germline V gene are MDHEN and SYDVKM. V lost 6 bases and J 0 bases, leaving 12 bases between the germline ends. The CDR3 sequence is 14 residues long. Written as DNA, the CDR3 is TGTGCCAGCAGGAGCCCCGGGAGCTCCTACGAGCAGTACTTC. It codes for CASRSPGSSYEQYF.

The J gene is TRBJ2-7, the V gene TRBV11-1; D may be TRBD2 (5 bases). V lost 1 base and J lost 1, with 11 bases in between. The CDR3 consists of 15 residues. From germline, CDR1 is SGHAT and CDR2 FQDESV (reference sequence). The CDR3 is CASSLGAGPSYEQYF. In DNA, the CDR3 is TGTGCCAGCAGCTTAGGGGCGGGCCCTTCCTACGAGCAGTACTTC. Full variable domain (missing parts from reference TRBV11-1 and TRBJ2-7): EAEVAQSPRYKITEKSQAVAFWCDPISGHATLYWYRQILGQGPELLVQFQDESVVDDSQLPKDRFSAERLKGVDSTLKIQPAELGDSAMYLCASSLGAGPSYEQYFGPGTRLTVT.

The J gene is TRBJ2-5, the V gene TRBV20-1; D possibly uses TRBD1 or TRBD2 (6 bases each). The closer fit of TRBJ2-7 to the DNA end suggests the J call may be wrong. Germline-derived CDR1 and CDR2 are DFQATT and SNEGSKA (reference sequence). This CDR3 region has 11 residues. The CDR3 here is CSAGGPYEQYF. The CDR3 nucleotides are TGCAGTGCCGGGGGCCCCTACGAGCAGTACTTC.

This sequence joins TRBV12-5 and TRBJ2-3; 9 nucleotides line up with TRBD2. The CDR3 is made up of 14 amino acids. The V segment lost 5 bases and the J segment 0 bases; nucleotides outside the gene matches: 0. Germline CDR1 and CDR2: LGHNT and FRNRAP. In nucleotides, the CDR3 is TGTGCTAGTGGTGGGACTAGCAGCACAGATACGCAGTATTTT. It yields the protein CASGGTSSTDTQYF.

The rearrangement links TRBV29-1 to TRBJ2-7; the D is unclear. The V gene's germline CDR1 is SQVTM and CDR2 ANQGSEA. CDR3 length: 13 residues. V lost 4 bases, J lost 2 bases, and 12 bases lay in between. In DNA, the CDR3 is TGCAGCGTTGTTGGTTATTCCGCCTACGAGCAGTACTTC. It translates to CSVVGYSAYEQYF.

This clone was detected only once. The rearrangement joins TRBV27 to TRBJ2-5, with D unclear. The germline V gene encodes CDR1 MNHEY and CDR2 SMNVEV (reference sequence). The CDR3 runs 14 residues. V lost 3 bases, J lost 1 base, and 9 bases lay in between. The CDR3 DNA reads TGTGCCAGCAGTTTCCCTCTACTCCAAGAGACCCAGTACTTC. It translates to CASSFPLLQETQYF.

V and J are TRBV6-6 and TRBJ2-5; unclear D gene. CDR3 length: 10 residues. Germline V gene data show CDR1 as MNHNY and CDR2 as SVGAGI (reference sequence). V was shortened by 6 bases and J by 5 bases, with 4 bases between the two germline ends. CDR3 sequence: CASRRETQYF. CDR3 DNA sequence: TGTGCCAGCAGGCGGGAGACCCAGTACTTC.

The chain combines TRBV19 with TRBJ2-1; either TRBD1 or TRBD2 may supply D (5 bases each). CDR3 length: 15 residues. V lost 5 bases to trimming and J lost 8 bases, with 19 bases between them. The germline gives CDR1 LNHDA, CDR2 SQIVND (reference sequence). In DNA, the CDR3 is TGTGCCAGTAGTTTCCGGGACGCCGGCCCCTATGAGCAGTTCTTC. It encodes CASSFRDAGPYEQFF.

This clone was observed a single time. The V gene is TRBV9, the J gene TRBJ2-1; 14 bases fit TRBD2. The CDR3 totals 16 residues. Germline lookup yields CDR1 SGDLS and CDR2 YYNGEE. The trim removed 2 bases at V and 9 bases at J, leaving 7 bases unmatched. CDR3 coding DNA: TGTGCCAGCAGCGTCGGTGGGACTAGCGGGAGCACTGAGCAGTTCTTC. As protein: CASSVGGTSGSTEQFF.

CDR3 residues: CAIIAGAYEQYF. The CDR3, as DNA: TGTGCCATCATAGCGGGAGCCTACGAGCAGTACTTC. V gene TRBV6-4 combines with J gene TRBJ2-7; 9 bases match TRBD2. V shed 10 bases and J 2 bases; nucleotides not matched to a gene: 3. The germline gives CDR1 MRHNA, CDR2 SNTAGT. This CDR3 comprises 12 residues.

This chain connects TRBV11-3 to TRBJ2-7; perhaps TRBD2 as D (7 bases). The CDR3 is 15 amino acids. Germline CDR1 reads SGHNT; CDR2 reads YENEEA. Trimming cost V 2 bases and J 0 bases, with 11 bases left between them. CDR3 amino acids: CASSLSGGPSYEQYF. DNA for the CDR3: TGTGCCAGCAGCTTATCCGGGGGGCCCTCCTACGAGCAGTACTTC.

CDR3 sequence: CASKAGSGNTIYF. In DNA, the CDR3 is TGTGCCAGCAAGGCAGGGTCTGGAAACACCATATATTTT. V usage is TRBV2 and J usage is TRBJ1-3, with D possibly matching TRBD1 (5 bases). The CDR3 runs 13 residues. Germline-derived CDR1 and CDR2 are SNHLY and FYNNEI. Trimming stripped 7 bases from V and 1 base from J, with 8 bases between.

The V gene is TRBV9, the J gene TRBJ2-5, with D tentatively TRBD2 (6 bases). Trimming cost V 4 bases and J 5 bases, with 21 bases left between them. Germline assignment: CDR1 SGDLS and CDR2 YYNGEE. This CDR3 region has 16 residues. The CDR3 reads CASSPEWSGVRETQYF. Here the CDR3 DNA reads TGTGCCAGCAGCCCAGAGTGGTCGGGAGTCCGCGAGACCCAGTACTTC.

J is TRBJ1-1 and V is TRBV20-1, with unresolved D. The CDR3 loop spans 11 amino acids. The germline V gene encodes CDR1 DFQATT and CDR2 SNEGSKA (reference sequence). V was trimmed by 8 bases and J by 1 base, leaving 8 bases between them. DNA for the CDR3: TGCAGTCTCGAGGGGAACACTGAAGCTTTCTTT. It specifies CSLEGNTEAFF.

The gene calls are TRBV5-1 and TRBJ2-1; 14 bases line up with TRBD2. The junction had 11 bases not matched to a gene; V was cut back by 0 bases and J by 12 bases. The length of the CDR3 is 17 residues. Germline V lookup: CDR1 SGHRS, CDR2 YFSETQ. The CDR3 reads CASSLDETSGRAEGQFF. DNA for the CDR3: TGCGCCAGCAGCTTGGATGAGACTAGCGGGAGGGCGGAGGGGCAGTTCTTC.

Only a few counts were recorded for this clone. This sequence joins TRBV7-9 and TRBJ2-5; perhaps TRBD2 as D (5 bases). V shed 2 bases and J shed 7 bases, with 14 bases lying between them. CDR1 and CDR2 from the germline V gene are SEHNR and FQNEAQ (reference sequence). The CDR3 spans 14 residues. CDR3 sequence (DNA): TGTGCCAGCAGCTTAATCGGGGTTGTAGTGACCCAGTACTTC. This encodes CASSLIGVVVTQYF. Full variable domain (missing parts from reference TRBV7-9 and TRBJ2-5): DTGVSQNPRHKITKRGQNVTFRCDPISEHNRLYWYRQTLGQGPEFLTYFQNEAQLEKSRLLSDRFSAERPKGSFSTLEIQRTEQGDSAMYLCASSLIGVVVTQYFGPGTRLLVL.

CDR3 loop: CASSPRGAAKNIQYF. Here the CDR3 DNA reads TGTGCCAGCAGCCCCCGAGGGGCGGCCAAAAACATTCAGTACTTC. The chain uses TRBV7-9 and TRBJ2-4; D is tentatively TRBD1 or TRBD2 (5 bases each). V dropped 5 bases and J dropped 1 base, with 12 bases sitting between them. The CDR3 has 15 residues. Germline loops: CDR1 SEHNR, CDR2 FQNEAQ (reference sequence).

The chain joins TRBV30 to TRBJ2-7; D unresolved. Germline values: CDR1 GTSNPN, CDR2 SVGIG (reference sequence). V dropped 5 bases and J dropped 5 bases, with 19 bases sitting between them. The CDR3 is made up of 14 amino acids. CDR3 loop: CAWADTPQRNEQYF. The CDR3, as DNA: TGTGCCTGGGCGGATACGCCGCAGAGGAACGAGCAGTACTTC.

CDR3 in DNA: TGCAGCGTTGCCAGGGACATTACGAACACCGGGGAGCTGTTTTTT. This sequence encodes CSVARDITNTGELFF. This chain uses TRBV29-1 with TRBJ2-2; a weak D match, TRBD1 (6 bases). Germline V gives CDR1 SQVTM, CDR2 ANQGSEA. The CDR3 is made up of 15 amino acids. The V end lost 4 bases, the J end lost 0 bases, and 12 bases lay between the germline ends.

The chain joins TRBV4-1 to TRBJ1-5; the D gene is possibly TRBD1 (5 bases). Germline lookup yields CDR1 MGHRA and CDR2 YSYEKL. The CDR3 is made up of 14 amino acids. Trimming pared 1 base from V and 12 bases from J, leaving 16 bases between. The CDR3 DNA reads TGCGCCAGCAGCCAAGGGCAGGGCCTAAGAGACCAGCATTTT. It specifies CASSQGQGLRDQHF.

The chain carries TRBV7-6 and TRBJ2-5; the D gene is possibly TRBD2 (5 bases). The ends were cut back, 5 bases at V and 5 bases at J, with 12 bases in the middle. CDR3 size: 13 residues. Germline CDR1 SGHVS, CDR2 FNYEAQ. In DNA form, the CDR3 reads TGTGCCAGCAGCCGTGGACTGGGGGAGACCCAGTACTTC. It is translated as CASSRGLGETQYF. The full variable domain, its missing parts supplied by reference TRBV7-6 and TRBJ2-5, is GAGVSQSPRYKVTKRGQDVALRCDPISGHVSLYWYRQALGQGPEFLTYFNYEAQQDKSGLPNDRFSAERPEGSISTLTIQRTEQRDSAMYRCASSRGLGETQYFGPGTRLLVL.

The chain employs TRBV6-5 and TRBJ1-1; 12 bases agree with TRBD1. CDR3 size: 14 residues. The V segment lost 11 bases and the J segment 4 bases; nucleotides outside the gene matches: 8. Germline values: CDR1 MNHEY, CDR2 SVGAGI. The CDR3 nucleotides are TGTGCCTCAGGGACAGGGGGCTGGGGCACTGAAGCTTTCTTT. Protein sequence: CASGTGGWGTEAFF.

The chain couples TRBV6-6 to TRBJ2-7; 11 bases fit TRBD2. Trimming removed 6 bases from V and 5 bases from J; junction bases left unmatched: 3. This CDR3 has 13 amino acids. Germline CDR1 MNHNY, CDR2 SVGAGI (reference sequence). CDR3 loop: CASRETSGNEQYF. As DNA, the CDR3 is TGTGCCAGCAGGGAGACTAGCGGGAACGAGCAGTACTTC.

The chain combines TRBV27 with TRBJ1-1; D is unresolved. This CDR3 is 19 amino acids long. Between the trimmed V and J ends, which lost 3 bases and 4 bases, there was a span of 27 bases. Germline V gene data show CDR1 as MNHEY and CDR2 as SMNVEV (reference sequence). For the CDR3, the DNA is TGTGCCAGCAGTTTGTTGCGAGGGTTCGGGTTACGGCGTAGCACTGAAGCTTTCTTT. Protein sequence: CASSLLRGFGLRRSTEAFF.

The chain links TRBV21-1 to TRBJ2-7; the table's D call of TRBD1 was not tested on the DNA. TRBV21-1 is classified as a pseudogene. The CDR3 covers 13 residues. CDR3 DNA: TGTGCCAGCTCGACAGGGATCTCCTACGAGCAGTACTTC. Its translation is CASSTGISYEQYF.

The chain uses TRBV5-5 and TRBJ1-1; D is ambiguous. CDR1 and CDR2 from the germline V gene are SGHKS and YYEKEE (reference sequence). The CDR3 spans 11 residues. V dropped 2 bases and J dropped 4 bases, with 3 bases sitting between them. The CDR3 sequence: CASSFPTEAFF. For the CDR3, the DNA is TGTGCCAGCAGCTTTCCCACTGAAGCTTTCTTT. The whole variable domain, filled in from reference TRBV5-5 and TRBJ1-1, reads DAGVTQSPTHLIKTRGQQVTLRCSPISGHKSVSWYQQVLGQGPQFIFQYYEKEERGRGNFPDRFSARQFPNYSSELNVNALLLGDSALYLCASSFPTEAFFGQGTRLTVV.